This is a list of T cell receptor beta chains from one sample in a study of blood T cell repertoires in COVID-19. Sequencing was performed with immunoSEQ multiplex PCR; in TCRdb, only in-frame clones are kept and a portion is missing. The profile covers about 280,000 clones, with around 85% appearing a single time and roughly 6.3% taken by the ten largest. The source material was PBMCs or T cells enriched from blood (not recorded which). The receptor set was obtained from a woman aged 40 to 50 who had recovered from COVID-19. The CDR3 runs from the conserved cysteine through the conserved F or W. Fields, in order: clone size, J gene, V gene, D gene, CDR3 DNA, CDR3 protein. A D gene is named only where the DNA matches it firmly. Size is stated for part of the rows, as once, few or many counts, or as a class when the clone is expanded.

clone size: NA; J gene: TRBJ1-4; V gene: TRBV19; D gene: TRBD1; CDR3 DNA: TGTGCCAGCGGACAGGGAGGGAAGAATGAAAAACTGTTTTTT; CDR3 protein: CASGQGGKNEKLFF
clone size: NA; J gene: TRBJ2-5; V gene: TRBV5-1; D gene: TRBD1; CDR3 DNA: TGCGCCAGCAGCTTGGGGATCGGGACGGACAGGGAGACCCAGTACTTC; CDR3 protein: CASSLGIGTDRETQYF
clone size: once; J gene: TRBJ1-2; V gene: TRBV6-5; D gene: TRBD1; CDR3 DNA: TGTGCCAGCAGTAAGGGACAGCAAACCACCTATGGCTACACCTTC; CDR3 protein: CASSKGQQTTYGYTF
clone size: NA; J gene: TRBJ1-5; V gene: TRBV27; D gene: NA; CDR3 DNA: TGTGCCAGCAGTTTTCAGGGTTATAATCAGCCCCAGCATTTT; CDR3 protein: CASSFQGYNQPQHF
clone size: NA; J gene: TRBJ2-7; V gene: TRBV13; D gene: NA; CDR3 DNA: TGTGCCAGCGACGACTCAAGGAGGGAGGTATTTCCGGTTGCCTACGAGCAGTACTTC; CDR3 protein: CASDDSRREVFPVAYEQYF
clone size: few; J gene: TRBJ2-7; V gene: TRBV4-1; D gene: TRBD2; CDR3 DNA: TGCGCCAGCAGCCAAGATGAAGAAACTAGCGGACCCTACGAGCAGTACTTC; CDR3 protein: CASSQDEETSGPYEQYF
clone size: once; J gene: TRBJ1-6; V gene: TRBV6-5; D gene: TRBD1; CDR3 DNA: TGTGCCAGCAGCTCAGACAGGGGGAACTCACCCCTCCACTTT; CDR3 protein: CASSSDRGNSPLHF
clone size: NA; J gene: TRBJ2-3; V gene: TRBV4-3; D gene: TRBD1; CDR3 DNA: TGCGCCAGCAGCCGAGACCACAGGGGGCCAGGCACAGATACGCAGTATTTT; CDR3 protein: CASSRDHRGPGTDTQYF
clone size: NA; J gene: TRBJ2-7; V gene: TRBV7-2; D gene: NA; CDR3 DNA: TGTGCCAGCAGCTTTGGCGGGCGGTACGAGCAGTACTTC; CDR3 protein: CASSFGGRYEQYF
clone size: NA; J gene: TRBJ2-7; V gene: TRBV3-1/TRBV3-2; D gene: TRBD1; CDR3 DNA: TGTGCCAGCAGCCAAGGTGGACAGGTCTCCTACGAGCAGTACTTC; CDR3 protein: CASSQGGQVSYEQYF
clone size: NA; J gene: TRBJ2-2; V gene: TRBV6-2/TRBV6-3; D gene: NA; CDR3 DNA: TGTGCCAGCAGTCGACTTCACACCGGGGAGCTGTTTTTT; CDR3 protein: CASSRLHTGELFF
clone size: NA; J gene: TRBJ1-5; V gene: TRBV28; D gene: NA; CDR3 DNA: TGTGCCAGCAGGCAGGGTGCACAGCCCCAGCATTTT; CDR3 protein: CASRQGAQPQHF
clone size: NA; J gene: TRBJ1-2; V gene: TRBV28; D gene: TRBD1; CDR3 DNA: TGTGCCAGCAGTTTACCTCAAGGGGGCTACTATGGCTACACCTTC; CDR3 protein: CASSLPQGGYYGYTF
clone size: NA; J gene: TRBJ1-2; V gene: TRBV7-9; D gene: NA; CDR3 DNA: TGTGCCAGCAGCCAGAGCTGGGGTGGAGGTAACTATGGCTACACCTTC; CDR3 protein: CASSQSWGGGNYGYTF
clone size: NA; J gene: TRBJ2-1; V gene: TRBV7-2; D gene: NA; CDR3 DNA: TGTGCCAGCAGTGGGACATTTTACAATGAGCAGTTCTTC; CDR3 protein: CASSGTFYNEQFF
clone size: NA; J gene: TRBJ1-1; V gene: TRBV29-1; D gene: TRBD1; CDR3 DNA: TGCAGCGTTTGGGCAGGGGGAGACACTGAAGCTTTCTTT; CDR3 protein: CSVWAGGDTEAFF
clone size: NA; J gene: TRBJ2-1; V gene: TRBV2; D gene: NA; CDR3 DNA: TGTGCCAGCAGTAGGGAGTGGGGGTCAGGGGCATCCTATGAGCAGTTCTTC; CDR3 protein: CASSREWGSGASYEQFF
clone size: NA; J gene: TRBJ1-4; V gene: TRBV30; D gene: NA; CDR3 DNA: TGTGCCTGGAGTTCAGGGGCAACTAATGAAAAACTGTTTTTT; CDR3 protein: CAWSSGATNEKLFF
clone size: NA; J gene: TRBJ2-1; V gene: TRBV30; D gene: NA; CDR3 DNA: TGTGCCTGGAGTGTTGGGGCCGGGAGTGAGCAGTTCTTC; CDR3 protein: CAWSVGAGSEQFF
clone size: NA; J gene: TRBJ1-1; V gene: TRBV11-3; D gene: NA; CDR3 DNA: TGTGCCAGCAGAGGCTCGGGGAACACTGAAGCTTTCTTT; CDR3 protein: CASRGSGNTEAFF
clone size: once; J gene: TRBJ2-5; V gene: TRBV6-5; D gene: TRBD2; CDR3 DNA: TGTGCCAGCAGTTGGACTAGCGGGAGGGAGACCCAGTACTTC; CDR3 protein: CASSWTSGRETQYF
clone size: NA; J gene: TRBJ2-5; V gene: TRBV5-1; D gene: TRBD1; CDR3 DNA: TGCGCCAGCAGGGTCGGACAGGTTGAAGAGACCCAGTACTTC; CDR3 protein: CASRVGQVEETQYF
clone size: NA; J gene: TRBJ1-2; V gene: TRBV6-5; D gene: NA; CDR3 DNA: TGTGCCAGCAGTTACCCAGGCAGTGGCTACACCTTC; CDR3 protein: CASSYPGSGYTF
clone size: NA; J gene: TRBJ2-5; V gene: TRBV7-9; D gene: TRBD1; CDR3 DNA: TGTGCCAGCAGCCCCCCAGGACAGGGTGAGACCCAGTACTTC; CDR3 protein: CASSPPGQGETQYF
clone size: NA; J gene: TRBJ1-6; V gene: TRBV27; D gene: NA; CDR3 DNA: TGTGCCAGCAGTCTCGTTGGTGACAGCTCCTATAATTCACCCCTCCACTTT; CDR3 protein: CASSLVGDSSYNSPLHF
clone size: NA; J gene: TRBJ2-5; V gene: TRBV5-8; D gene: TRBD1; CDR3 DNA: TGTGCCAGCAGTAGGGGACAGGGGATTTCGAAGACCCAGTACTTC; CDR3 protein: CASSRGQGISKTQYF
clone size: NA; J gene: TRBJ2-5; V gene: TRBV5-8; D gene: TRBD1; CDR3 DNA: TGTGCCAGCAGCTACAGGGGCGGTGCGACCCAGTACTTC; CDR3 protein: CASSYRGGATQYF
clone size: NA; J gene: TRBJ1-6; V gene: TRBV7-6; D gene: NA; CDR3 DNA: TGTGCCAGCAGCTTAGTTGGCAGGGTGGGAAATTCACCCCTCCACTTT; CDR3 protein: CASSLVGRVGNSPLHF
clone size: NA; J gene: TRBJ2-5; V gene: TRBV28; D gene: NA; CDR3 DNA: TGTGCCAGCAATCCCCTAGGGGGTAGCCAAGAGACCCAGTACTTC; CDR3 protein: CASNPLGGSQETQYF
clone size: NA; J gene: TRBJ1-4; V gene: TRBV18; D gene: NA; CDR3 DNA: TGTGCCAGCTCCTCAGGGCTGAGTGAAAAACTGTTTTTT; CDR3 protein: CASSSGLSEKLFF
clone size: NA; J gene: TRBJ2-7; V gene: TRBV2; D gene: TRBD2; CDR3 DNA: TGTGCCAGCAGTGATCGCGGGGGGTCCTACGAGCAGTACTTC; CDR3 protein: CASSDRGGSYEQYF
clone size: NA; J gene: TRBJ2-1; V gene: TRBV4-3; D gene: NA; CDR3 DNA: TGCGCCAGCAGCCAAGCTCGACTAGTAGCCAATGAGCAGTTCTTC; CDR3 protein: CASSQARLVANEQFF
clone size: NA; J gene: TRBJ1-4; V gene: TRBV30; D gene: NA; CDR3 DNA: TGTGCCTGGAGTGGTCTGTTGAATGAAAAACTGTTTTTT; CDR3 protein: CAWSGLLNEKLFF
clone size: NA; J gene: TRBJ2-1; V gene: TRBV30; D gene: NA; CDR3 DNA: TGTGCCTGGAGTGTACTCTTTTACCAGCAGTTCTTC; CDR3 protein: CAWSVLFYQQFF
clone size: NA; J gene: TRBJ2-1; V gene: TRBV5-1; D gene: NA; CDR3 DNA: TGCGCCAGCAGCTTGGTGGGGGCTTACTACAATGAGCAGTTCTTC; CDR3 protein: CASSLVGAYYNEQFF
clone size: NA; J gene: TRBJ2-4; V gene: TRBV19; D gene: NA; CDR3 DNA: TGTGCCAGTAGTATCTCGGCAGGGGTGGTCAAAAACATTCAGTACTTC; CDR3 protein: CASSISAGVVKNIQYF
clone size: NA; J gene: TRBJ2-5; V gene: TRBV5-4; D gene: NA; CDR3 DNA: TGTGCCAGCAGCCCGGACAGTCTCCAAGAGACCCAGTACTTC; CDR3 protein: CASSPDSLQETQYF
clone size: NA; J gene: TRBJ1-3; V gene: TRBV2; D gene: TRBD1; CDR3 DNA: TGTGCCAGCAGGACAGGGAGCAACTCTGGAAACACCATATATTTT; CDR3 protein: CASRTGSNSGNTIYF
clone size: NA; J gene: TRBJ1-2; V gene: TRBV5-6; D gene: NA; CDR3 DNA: TGTGCCAGCAGCTCCGACACCTATGGCTACACCTTC; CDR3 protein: CASSSDTYGYTF
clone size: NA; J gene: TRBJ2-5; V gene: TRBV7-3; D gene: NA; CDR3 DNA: TGTGCCAGCAGCTTAAGTCCAGGGAAAGAGACCCAGTACTTC; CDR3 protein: CASSLSPGKETQYF
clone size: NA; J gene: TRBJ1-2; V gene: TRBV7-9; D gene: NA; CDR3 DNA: TGTGCCAGCAGCTTTGGGGGGAATGGCTACACCTTC; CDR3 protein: CASSFGGNGYTF
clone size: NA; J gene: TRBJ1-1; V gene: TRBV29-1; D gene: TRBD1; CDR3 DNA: TGCAGCGGCGCCAAACAGGGGGGCACTGAAGCTTTCTTT; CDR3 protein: CSGAKQGGTEAFF
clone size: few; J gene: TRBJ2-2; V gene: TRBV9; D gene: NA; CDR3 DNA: TGTGCCAGCAGCGTAGGATCCGGCGGTCGGACCGGGGAGCTGTTTTTT; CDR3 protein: CASSVGSGGRTGELFF
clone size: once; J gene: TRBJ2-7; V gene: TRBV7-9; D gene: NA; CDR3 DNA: TGTGCCAGCAGCCGCGTGCACTCGGAGCAGTACTTC; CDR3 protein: CASSRVHSEQYF
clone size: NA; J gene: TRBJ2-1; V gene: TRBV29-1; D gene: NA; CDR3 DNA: TGCAGCGTTGGTTCAGGGGGCGGCGGGACTAGCAAGGGTGAGCAGTTCTTC; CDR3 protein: CSVGSGGGGTSKGEQFF
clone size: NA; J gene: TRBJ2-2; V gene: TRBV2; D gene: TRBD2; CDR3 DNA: TGTGCCAGCAGTGAAGCTAGCGGGAGTTACACCGGGGAGCTGTTTTTT; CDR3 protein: CASSEASGSYTGELFF
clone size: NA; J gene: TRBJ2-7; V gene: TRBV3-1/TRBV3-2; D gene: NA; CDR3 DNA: TGTGCCAGCAGCCAAGGGTCGCTAGGGAGCCTGGGGGGATACGAGCAGTACTTC; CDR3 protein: CASSQGSLGSLGGYEQYF
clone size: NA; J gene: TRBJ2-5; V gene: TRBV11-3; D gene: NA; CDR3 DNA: TGTGCCTCCCGACAGCAAGAGACCCAGTACTTC; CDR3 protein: CASRQQETQYF
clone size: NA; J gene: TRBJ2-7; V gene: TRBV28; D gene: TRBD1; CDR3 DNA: TGTGCCAGCAGCCACCGGGACAGGCACTACGAGCAGTACTTC; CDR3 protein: CASSHRDRHYEQYF
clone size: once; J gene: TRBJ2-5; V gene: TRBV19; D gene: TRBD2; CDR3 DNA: TGTGCCAGTAGTATGGGAAGCGGGATCAGCCAAGAGACCCAGTACTTC; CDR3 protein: CASSMGSGISQETQYF
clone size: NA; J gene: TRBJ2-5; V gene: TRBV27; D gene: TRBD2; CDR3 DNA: TGTGCCAGCAGTTTATCTCTAGCGGGAGTAGGAGAGACCCAGTACTTC; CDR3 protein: CASSLSLAGVGETQYF